Here is one T cell receptor (beta chain) with its context. Its matching antigen is unknown. The sample originates from a study of T cells expressing NK-cell markers. Study-level information: Each TCR beta repertoire originated in sorted T cells that were CD3+CD56+NKG2C+, CD3+CD56+NKG2C- or CD3+CD56-NKG2C+. Eight donors were sequenced, seven testing HCMV-seropositive and one testing seronegative.

In generating TCR beta cDNA, 5'RACE template switching with UMIs was used. TCRdb re-called the 5' RACE reads; every CDR3 protein appears as one record, without DNA. The sample has about 390,000 distinct CDR3 sequences; the top ten hold about 10%. Notes on the study in general: The CD3+CD56-NKG2C+ fraction was also led by these clonotypes in a handful of donors.

This CDR3 has 15 amino acids. Sequenced: blood T cells: a sorted CD56 or NKG2C T cell subset, CD4+ or CD8+ T cells, or bulk PBMC T cells (not recorded which). The TCR was taken from a woman in her 50s in good health. The chain carries TRBV12-3 or TRBV12-4 and TRBJ2-1; TCRdb indicates TRBD2, and absent DNA this call remains unverified. The CDR3 is CASILSRAGANEQFF.